This TCR beta chain was captured in a study of cytomegalovirus exposure and HLA in healthy donors. 13 Jbeta primers and 60 Vbeta primers were used for the PCR. In the original analysis: Approximately 11 million of some 80 million unique TCR beta chains were shared, per a later count. Profiled with immunoSEQ multiplex PCR; TCRdb holds only in-frame clones, not every one. The DNA was the basis for D and trimming; V, J and clone size are from that table. The sample carries approximately 240,000 clones, 82% recorded once. In germline, CDR1 is SNHLY, CDR2 FYNNEI. Trimming removed 6 bases from V and 1 base from J; junction bases left unmatched: 3. The CDR3 is 15 amino acids.

The sample taken for sequencing was PBMCs. The rearrangement joins TRBV2 to TRBJ1-1, with 12 bases lining up with TRBD1. The sequence was obtained from a woman aged 35 to 49 in good health and CMV-seropositive. CDR3 in amino acids: CASRLGQGANTEAFF. For the CDR3, the DNA is TGTGCCAGCAGGCTGGGACAGGGGGCGAACACTGAAGCTTTCTTT.